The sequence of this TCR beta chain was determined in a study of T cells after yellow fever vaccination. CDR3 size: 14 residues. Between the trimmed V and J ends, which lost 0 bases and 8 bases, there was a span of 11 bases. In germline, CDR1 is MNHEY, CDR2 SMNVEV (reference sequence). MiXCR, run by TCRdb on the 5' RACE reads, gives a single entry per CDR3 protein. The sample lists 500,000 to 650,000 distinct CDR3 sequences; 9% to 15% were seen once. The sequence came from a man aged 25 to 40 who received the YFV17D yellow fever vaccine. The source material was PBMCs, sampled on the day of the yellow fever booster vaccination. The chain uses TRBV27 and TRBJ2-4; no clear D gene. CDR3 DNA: TGTGCCAGCAGTTTATCACCCTATGGGGACATTCAGTACTTC. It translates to CASSLSPYGDIQYF.